These T cell receptor beta chains were read from a single sample in a study of T cells in localized non-small cell lung cancer. Produced via immunoSEQ multiplex PCR; TCRdb's table is partial and in-frame only. The sample contains 20,000 to 30,000 clones, more than 70% of which appear only once. Sequenced here: peripheral blood mononuclear cells, sampled before any cancer treatment. The receptors here all came from a woman aged 35-70 years with stage III lung adenocarcinoma. Both conserved end residues are part of each CDR3. The order of the fields is D gene, V gene, J gene, CDR3 DNA, CDR3 protein. The D gene is left open where the match is weak.

>-|TRBV5-1|TRBJ2-3
TGCGCCAGCAGCTTCGGACAGACGTGGGCAGATACGCAGTATTTT
CASSFGQTWADTQYF
>-|TRBV9|TRBJ2-2
TGTGCCAGCAGCCCACAGCGTATGGCCGGGGAGCTGTTTTTT
CASSPQRMAGELFF
>TRBD1|TRBV11-2|TRBJ1-6
TGTGCCAGCAGCTTACGGACAGGGGATTCACCCCTCCACTTT
CASSLRTGDSPLHF
>-|TRBV19|TRBJ1-4
TGTGCCAGTGCGGGCCTCGAGAATGGAAAACTGTTTTTT
CASAGLENGKLFF
>TRBD2|TRBV10-1|TRBJ2-2
TGCGCCAGCAGTGAGTCTTCGCTAGCGGGATTTACCGGGGAGCTGTTTTTT
CASSESSLAGFTGELFF
>-|TRBV6-1|TRBJ1-5
TGTGCCAGCAGTGAAAGGGGGACCGACTATAGCAATCAGCCCCAGCATTTT
CASSERGTDYSNQPQHF
>-|TRBV9|TRBJ2-3
TGTGCCAGCAGCGTAGCCACAGATACGCAGTATTTT
CASSVATDTQYF
>TRBD1|TRBV19|TRBJ2-7
TGTGCCAGTAGTACACGCAGGGGGGAGCAGTACTTC
CASSTRRGEQYF
>-|TRBV7-9|TRBJ2-5
TGTGCCAGCAGCTCAGGGATCCGAGAGACCCAGTACTTC
CASSSGIRETQYF
>-|TRBV11-3|TRBJ1-1
TGTGCCAGCAGCTTAAACAGGGACACTGAAGCTTTCTTT
CASSLNRDTEAFF
>-|TRBV6-1|TRBJ2-7
TGTGCCAGCAGTGAAGGTGGGGACGGATCCTACGAGCAGTACTTC
CASSEGGDGSYEQYF
>TRBD2|TRBV4-3|TRBJ2-7
TGCGCCAGCAGCCAAGACGGACGAGCGGGGGGGACTTTAGTGTACTTC
CASSQDGRAGGTLVYF